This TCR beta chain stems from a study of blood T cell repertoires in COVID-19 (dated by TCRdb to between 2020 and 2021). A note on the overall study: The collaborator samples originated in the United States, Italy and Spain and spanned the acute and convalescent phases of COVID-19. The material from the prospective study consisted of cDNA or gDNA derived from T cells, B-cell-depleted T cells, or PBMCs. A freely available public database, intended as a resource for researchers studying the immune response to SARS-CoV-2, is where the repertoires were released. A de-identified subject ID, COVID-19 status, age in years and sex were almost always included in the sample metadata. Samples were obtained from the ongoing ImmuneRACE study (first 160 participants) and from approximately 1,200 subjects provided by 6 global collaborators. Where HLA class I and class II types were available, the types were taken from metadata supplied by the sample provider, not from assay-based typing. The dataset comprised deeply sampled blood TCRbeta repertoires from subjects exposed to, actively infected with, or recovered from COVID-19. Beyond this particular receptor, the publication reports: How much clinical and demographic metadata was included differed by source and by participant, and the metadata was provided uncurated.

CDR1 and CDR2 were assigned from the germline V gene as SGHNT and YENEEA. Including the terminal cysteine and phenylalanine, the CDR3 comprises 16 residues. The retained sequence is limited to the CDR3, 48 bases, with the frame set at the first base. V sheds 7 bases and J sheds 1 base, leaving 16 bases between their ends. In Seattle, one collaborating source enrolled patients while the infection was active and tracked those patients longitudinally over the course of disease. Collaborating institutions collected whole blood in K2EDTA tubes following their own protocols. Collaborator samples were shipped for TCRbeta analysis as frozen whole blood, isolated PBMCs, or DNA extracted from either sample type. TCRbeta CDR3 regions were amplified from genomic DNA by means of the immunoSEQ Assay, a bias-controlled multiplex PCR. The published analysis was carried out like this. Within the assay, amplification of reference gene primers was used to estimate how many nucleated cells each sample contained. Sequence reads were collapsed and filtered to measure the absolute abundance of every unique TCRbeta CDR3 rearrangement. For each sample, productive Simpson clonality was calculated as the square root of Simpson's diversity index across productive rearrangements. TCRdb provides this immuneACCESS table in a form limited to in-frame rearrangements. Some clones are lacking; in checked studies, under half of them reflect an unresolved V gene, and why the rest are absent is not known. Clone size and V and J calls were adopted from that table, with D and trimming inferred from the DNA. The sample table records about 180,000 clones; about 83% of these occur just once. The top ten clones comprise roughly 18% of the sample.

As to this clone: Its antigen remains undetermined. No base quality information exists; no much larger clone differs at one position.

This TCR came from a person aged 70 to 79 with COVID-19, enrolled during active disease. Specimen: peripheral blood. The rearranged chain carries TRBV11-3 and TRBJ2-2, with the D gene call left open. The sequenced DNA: TGTGCCAGCATTTGGGTTACAGAGAGGAACACCGGGGAGCTGTTTTTT. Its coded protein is CASIWVTERNTGELFF.